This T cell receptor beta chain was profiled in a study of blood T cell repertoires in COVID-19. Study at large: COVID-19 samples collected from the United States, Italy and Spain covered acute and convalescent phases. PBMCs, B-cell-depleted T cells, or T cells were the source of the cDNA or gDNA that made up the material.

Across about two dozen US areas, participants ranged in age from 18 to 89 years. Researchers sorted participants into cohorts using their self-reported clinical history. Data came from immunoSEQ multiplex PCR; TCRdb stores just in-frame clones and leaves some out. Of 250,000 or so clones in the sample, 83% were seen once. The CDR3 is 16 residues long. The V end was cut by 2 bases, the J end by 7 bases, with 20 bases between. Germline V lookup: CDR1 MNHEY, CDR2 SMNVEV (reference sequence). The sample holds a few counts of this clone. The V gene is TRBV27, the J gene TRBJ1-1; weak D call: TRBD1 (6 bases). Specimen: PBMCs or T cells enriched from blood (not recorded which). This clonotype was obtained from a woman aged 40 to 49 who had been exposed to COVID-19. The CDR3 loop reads CASSLRGARVPGEAFF. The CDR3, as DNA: TGTGCCAGCAGTTTACGGGGGGCGCGAGTGCCGGGTGAAGCTTTCTTT.